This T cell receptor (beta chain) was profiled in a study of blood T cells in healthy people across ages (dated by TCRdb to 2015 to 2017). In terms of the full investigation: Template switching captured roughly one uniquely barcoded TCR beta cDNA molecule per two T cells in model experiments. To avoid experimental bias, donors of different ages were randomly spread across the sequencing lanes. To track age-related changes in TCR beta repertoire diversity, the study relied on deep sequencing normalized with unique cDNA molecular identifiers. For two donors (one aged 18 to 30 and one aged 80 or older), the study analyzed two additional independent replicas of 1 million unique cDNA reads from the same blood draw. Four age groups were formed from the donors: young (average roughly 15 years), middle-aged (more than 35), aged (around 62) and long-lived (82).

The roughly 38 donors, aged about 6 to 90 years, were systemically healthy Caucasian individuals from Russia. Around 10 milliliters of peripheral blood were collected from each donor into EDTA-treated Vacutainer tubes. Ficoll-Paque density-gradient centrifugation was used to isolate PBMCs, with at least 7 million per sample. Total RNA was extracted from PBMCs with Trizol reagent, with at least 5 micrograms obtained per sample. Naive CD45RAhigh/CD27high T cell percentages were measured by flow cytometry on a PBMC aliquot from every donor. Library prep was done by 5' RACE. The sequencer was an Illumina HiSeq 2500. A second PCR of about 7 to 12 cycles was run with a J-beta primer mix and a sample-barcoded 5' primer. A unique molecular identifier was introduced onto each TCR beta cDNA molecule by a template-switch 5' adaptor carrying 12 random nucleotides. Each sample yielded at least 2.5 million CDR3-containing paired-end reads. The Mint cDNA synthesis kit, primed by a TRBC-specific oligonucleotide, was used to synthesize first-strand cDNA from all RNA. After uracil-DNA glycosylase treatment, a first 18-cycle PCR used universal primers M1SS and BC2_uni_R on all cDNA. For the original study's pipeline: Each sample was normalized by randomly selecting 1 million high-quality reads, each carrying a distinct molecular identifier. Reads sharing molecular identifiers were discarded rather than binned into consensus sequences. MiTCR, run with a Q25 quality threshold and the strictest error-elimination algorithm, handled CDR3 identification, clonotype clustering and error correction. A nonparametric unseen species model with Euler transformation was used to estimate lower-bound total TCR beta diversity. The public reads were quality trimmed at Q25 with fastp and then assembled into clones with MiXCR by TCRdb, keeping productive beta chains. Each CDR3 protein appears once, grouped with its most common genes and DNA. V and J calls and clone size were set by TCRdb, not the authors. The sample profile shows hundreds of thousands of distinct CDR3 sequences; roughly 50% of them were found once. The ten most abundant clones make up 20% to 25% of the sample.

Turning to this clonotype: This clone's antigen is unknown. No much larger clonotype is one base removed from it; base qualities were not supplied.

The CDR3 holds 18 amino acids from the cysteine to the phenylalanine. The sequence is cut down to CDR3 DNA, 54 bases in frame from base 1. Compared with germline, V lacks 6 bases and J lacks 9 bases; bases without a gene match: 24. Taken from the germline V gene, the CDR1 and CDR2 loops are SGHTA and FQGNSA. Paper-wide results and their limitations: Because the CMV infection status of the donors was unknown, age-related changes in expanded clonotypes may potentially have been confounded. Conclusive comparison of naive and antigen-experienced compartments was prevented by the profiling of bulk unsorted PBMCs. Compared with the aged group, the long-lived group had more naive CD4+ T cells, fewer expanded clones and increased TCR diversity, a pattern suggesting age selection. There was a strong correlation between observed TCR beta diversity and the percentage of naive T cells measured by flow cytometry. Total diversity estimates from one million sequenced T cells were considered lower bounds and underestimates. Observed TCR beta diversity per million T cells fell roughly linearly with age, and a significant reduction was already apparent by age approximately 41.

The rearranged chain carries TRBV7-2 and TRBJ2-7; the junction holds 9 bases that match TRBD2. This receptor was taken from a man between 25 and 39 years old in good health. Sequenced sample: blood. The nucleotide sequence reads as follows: TGTGCCAGCAGTATCTTCCCGCGTGGTGAGCGGGAGGAAAAAGGGCAGTACTTC. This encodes CASSIFPRGEREEKGQYF.